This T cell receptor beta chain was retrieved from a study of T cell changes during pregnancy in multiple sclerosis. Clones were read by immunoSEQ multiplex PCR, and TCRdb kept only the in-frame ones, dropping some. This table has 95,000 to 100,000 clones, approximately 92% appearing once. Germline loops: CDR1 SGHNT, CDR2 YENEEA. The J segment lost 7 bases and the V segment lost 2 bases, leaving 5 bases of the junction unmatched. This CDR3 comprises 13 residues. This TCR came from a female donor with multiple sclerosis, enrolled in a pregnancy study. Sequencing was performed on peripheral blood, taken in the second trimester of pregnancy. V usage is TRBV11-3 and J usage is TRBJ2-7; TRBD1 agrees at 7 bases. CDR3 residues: CASSLQGEREQYF. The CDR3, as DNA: TGTGCCAGCAGCTTACAGGGGGAGAGGGAGCAGTACTTC.